This entry concerns a single T cell receptor (beta chain). The TCRbeta library was prepared with unique molecular identifiers. TCRdb re-called the PCR reads through MiXCR, storing one row per CDR3 protein. The sample records about 470,000 distinct CDR3 sequences, 43% being singletons. This entry belongs to a study of T-cell reconstitution after alpha-beta-depleted transplantation in children. The sample here was PBMCs, taken before TCRalphabeta/CD19-depleted stem cell transplant. This TCR was recovered from a girl aged 2 to 9 with aplastic anemia, due to receive a stem cell transplant.

CDR3 protein: CASSQGLKLAGYTGELFF. The CDR3 DNA follows: TGCGCCAGCAGCCAAGGCCTCAAGCTAGCGGGCTACACCGGGGAGCTGTTTTTT. This sequence joins TRBV4-1 and TRBJ2-2, with TRBD2 identical over 8 bases. The V segment lost 1 base and the J segment 3 bases; nucleotides outside the gene matches: 10. From germline, CDR1 is MGHRA and CDR2 YSYEKL. The CDR3 has 18 amino acids.